This T cell receptor (beta chain) comes out of a study of shared clonotypes between healthy human individuals. Study overall: The study used three CD4 naive, three CD4 memory, two CD8 naive and one CD8 memory plate per donor. General study results and limits: A few donors had around 5% of their naive CD4 clonotypes in common.

A split of CD4+ cells into CD45RA+ naive and CD45RA-negative memory subsets was performed. Worth noting for this clone: Its antigen is unidentified. This sample includes further DNA sequences coding for the same CDR3.

With V trimmed by 4 bases and J by 3 bases, 3 bases remained unmatched. Germline loops: CDR1 SGHNT, CDR2 YYREEE (reference sequence). The CDR3 length is 15 residues. Profiling relied on immunoSEQ multiplex PCR, and the TCRdb table lists in-frame clones only, not all of them. The sample comprises about 2.4 million clones, 93% of which are singletons, and roughly 0.36% rests with the top ten. The TCR originated in a man between 18 and 35 years old in good health. Some clones in this sample may be carry-over from other donors' samples. What was sequenced was naive CD4+ T cells from PBMCs. Subset denoted: CD45RA+ positively selected. The chain carries TRBV5-4 and TRBJ2-1; 11 bases are a match to TRBD2. The DNA of the CDR3 is TGTGCCAGCAGCCCTACTAGCGGGAGCTACAATGAGCAGTTCTTC. This translates into CASSPTSGSYNEQFF.